This record looks at one T cell receptor (beta chain) sequence and its context. Its matching antigen is unknown. CDR1 and CDR2 from the germline V gene are SNHLY and FYNNEI. V lost 4 bases and J 2 bases, leaving 14 bases between the germline ends. This CDR3 is 16 amino acids long. Clones were sequenced by immunoSEQ multiplex PCR, and TCRdb holds only the in-frame ones, with some missing. The sample contains fewer than 85,000 clones, around 89% of which appear only once. This specimen comes from a study of OX40 agonist ivuxolimab in advanced cancers. Study-wide results and limits: Fewer expanded clones were found on average in CD4+ than in CD8+ T cells. Specificity for antigen went undetermined in the expanded peripheral T cells. A proportion of nonresponders additionally exhibited low normalized T-cell clonal expansion.

Blood sampling was done at baseline, cycle 4 day 1, and cycle 7 day 1. This sequence joins TRBV2 and TRBJ2-2; the D is unclear. The sequencing used CD4+ or CD8+ T cells sorted from blood, collected in a trial of the OX40 agonist ivuxolimab. The sequence derives from an adult with an advanced solid tumor such as melanoma, head and neck, liver or kidney cancer. This CDR3 reads CASSALKPSNTGELFF. In nucleotides, the CDR3 is TGTGCCAGCAGTGCACTTAAGCCCTCTAACACCGGGGAGCTGTTTTTT.